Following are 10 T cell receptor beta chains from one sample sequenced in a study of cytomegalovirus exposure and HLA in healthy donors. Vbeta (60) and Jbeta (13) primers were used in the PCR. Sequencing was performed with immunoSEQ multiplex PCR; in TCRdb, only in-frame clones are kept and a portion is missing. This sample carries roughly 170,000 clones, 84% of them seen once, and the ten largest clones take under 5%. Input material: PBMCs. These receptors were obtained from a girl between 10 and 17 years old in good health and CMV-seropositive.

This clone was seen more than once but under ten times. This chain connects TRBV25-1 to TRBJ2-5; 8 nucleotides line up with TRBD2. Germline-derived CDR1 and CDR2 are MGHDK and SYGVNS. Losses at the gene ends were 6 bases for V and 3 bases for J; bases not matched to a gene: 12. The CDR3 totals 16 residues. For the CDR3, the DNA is TGTGCCAGCAGCCTACCGGGGACTAGATCAAAAGAGACCCAGTACTTC. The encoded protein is CASSLPGTRSKETQYF. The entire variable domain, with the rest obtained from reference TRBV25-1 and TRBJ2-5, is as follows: EADIYQTPRYLVIGTGKKITLECSQTMGHDKMYWYQQDPGMELHLIHYSYGVNSTEKGDLSSESTVSRIRTEHFPLTLESARPSHTSQYLCASSLPGTRSKETQYFGPGTRLLVL.

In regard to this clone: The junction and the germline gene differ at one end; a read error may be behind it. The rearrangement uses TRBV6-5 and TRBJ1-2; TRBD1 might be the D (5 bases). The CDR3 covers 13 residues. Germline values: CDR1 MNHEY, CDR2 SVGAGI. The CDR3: CASGIEGRAISNF. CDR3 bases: TGTGCCAGCGGGATCGAAGGCAGGGCAATTTCAAACTTC.

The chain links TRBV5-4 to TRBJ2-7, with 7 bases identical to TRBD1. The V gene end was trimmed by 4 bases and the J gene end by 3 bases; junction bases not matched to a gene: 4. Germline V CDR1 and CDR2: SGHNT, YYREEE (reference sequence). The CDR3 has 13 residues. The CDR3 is CASSPDRHYEQYF. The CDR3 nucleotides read TGTGCCAGCAGCCCGGACAGGCACTACGAGCAGTACTTC. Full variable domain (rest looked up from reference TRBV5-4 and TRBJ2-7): ETGVTQSPTHLIKTRGQQVTLRCSSQSGHNTVSWYQQALGQGPQFIFQYYREEENGRGNFPPRFSGLQFPNYSSELNVNALELDDSALYLCASSPDRHYEQYFGPGTRLTVT.

Here the CDR3 DNA reads TGTGCCAGTAGTATAGTTTCAGGAGAACGGACAGGGCCCTACGAGCAGTACTTC. It specifies CASSIVSGERTGPYEQYF. V and J are TRBV19 and TRBJ2-7; 8 bases fit TRBD1. Unmatched junction bases numbered 13, after V lost 1 base and J lost 2 bases. CDR1 is LNHDA and CDR2 is SQIVND in the germline V gene (reference sequence). This CDR3 has 18 amino acids.

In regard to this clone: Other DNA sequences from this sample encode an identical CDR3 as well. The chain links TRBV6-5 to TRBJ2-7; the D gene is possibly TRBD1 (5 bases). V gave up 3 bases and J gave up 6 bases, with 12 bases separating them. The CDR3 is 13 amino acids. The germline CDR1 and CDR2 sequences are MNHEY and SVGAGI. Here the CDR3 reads CASSYRAGLEQYF. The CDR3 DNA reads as TGTGCCAGCAGTTATAGGGCAGGGCTCGAGCAGTACTTC.

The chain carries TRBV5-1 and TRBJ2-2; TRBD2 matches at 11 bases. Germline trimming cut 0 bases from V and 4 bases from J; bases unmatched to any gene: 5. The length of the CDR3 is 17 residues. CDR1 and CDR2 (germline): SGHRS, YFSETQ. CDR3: CASSLGGTSGFTGELFF. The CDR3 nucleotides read TGCGCCAGCAGCTTGGGCGGGACTAGCGGATTCACCGGGGAGCTGTTTTTT.

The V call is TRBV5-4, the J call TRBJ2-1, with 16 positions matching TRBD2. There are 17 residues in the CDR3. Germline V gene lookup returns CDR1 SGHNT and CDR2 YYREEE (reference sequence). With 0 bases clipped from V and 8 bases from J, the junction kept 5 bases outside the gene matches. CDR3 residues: CASSLAPGLAGGDEQFF. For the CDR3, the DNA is TGTGCCAGCAGCTTGGCCCCGGGACTAGCGGGGGGGGATGAGCAGTTCTTC.

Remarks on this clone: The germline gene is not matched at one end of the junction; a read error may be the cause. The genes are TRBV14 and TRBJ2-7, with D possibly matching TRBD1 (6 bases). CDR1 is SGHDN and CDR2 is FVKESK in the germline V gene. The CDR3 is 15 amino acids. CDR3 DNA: TGTGCCGGCAGCCCCGGGACAAGGAGCTCCTACGAGCAGTACTTC. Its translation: CAGSPGTRSSYEQYF.

CDR3 region: CASSGLTEIQPQHF. CDR3 DNA: TGTGCCAGCAGTGGGTTAACCGAGATTCAGCCCCAGCATTTT. This chain joins TRBV2 and TRBJ1-5, with D unclear. This CDR3 is built from 14 residues. V lost 4 bases to trimming and J lost 6 bases, with 13 bases between them. From germline, CDR1 is SNHLY and CDR2 FYNNEI.

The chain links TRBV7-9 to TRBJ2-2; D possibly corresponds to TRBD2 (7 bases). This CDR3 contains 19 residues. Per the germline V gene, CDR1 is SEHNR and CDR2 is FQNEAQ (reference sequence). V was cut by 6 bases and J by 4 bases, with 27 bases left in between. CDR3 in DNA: TGTGCCAGCAGGTCCGCCGGGGGGCTCCCCCTAGGTGGCACCGGGGAGCTGTTTTTT. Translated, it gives CASRSAGGLPLGGTGELFF.